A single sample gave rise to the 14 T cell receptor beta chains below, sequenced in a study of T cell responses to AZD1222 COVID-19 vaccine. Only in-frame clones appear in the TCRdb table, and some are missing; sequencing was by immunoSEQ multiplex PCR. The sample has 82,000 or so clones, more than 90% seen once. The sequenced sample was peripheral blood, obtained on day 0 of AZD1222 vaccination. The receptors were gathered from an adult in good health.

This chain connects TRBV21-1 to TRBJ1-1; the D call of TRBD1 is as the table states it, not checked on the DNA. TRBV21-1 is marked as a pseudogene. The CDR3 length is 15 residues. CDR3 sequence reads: CASSRGQGMSTEAFF. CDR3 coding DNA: TGTGCCAGCAGCAGAGGACAGGGGATGAGCACTGAAGCTTTCTTT.

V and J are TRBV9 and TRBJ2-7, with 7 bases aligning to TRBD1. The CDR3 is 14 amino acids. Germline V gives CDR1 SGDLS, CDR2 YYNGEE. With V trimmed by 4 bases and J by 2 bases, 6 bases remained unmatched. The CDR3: CASSRTGQTYEQYF. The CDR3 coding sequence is TGTGCCAGCAGCAGAACGGGACAGACCTACGAGCAGTACTTC.

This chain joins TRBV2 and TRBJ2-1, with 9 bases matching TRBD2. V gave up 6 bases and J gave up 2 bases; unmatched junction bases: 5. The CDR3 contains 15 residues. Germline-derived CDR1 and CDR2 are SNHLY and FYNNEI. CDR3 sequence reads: CASRSRTSAYNEQFF. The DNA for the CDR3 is TGTGCCAGCAGGTCAAGGACTAGCGCCTACAATGAGCAGTTCTTC.

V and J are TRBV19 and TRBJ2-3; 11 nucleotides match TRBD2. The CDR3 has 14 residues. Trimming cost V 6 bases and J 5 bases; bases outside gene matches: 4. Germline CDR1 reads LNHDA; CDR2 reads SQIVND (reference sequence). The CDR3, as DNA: TGTGCCAGTAGCATTAGCGGGGGGGGAGATACGCAGTATTTT. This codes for CASSISGGGDTQYF.

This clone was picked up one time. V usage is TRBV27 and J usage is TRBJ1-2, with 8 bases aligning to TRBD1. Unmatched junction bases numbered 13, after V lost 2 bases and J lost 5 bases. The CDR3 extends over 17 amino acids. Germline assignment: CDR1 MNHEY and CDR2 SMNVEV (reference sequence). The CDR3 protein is CASSLTPDRAITYGYTF. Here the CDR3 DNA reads TGTGCCAGCAGTTTAACCCCGGACAGGGCCATTACGTATGGCTACACCTTC.

CDR3: CASSQEWSGQGDGYTF. CDR3 bases: TGCGCCAGCAGCCAAGAATGGTCGGGACAGGGGGATGGCTACACCTTC. The V and J genes are TRBV4-1 and TRBJ1-2; 11 bases align to TRBD1. V was clipped by 0 bases and J by 6 bases; unmatched bases: 6. Germline V gene sequence: CDR1 MGHRA, CDR2 YSYEKL. CDR3 length: 16 amino acids.

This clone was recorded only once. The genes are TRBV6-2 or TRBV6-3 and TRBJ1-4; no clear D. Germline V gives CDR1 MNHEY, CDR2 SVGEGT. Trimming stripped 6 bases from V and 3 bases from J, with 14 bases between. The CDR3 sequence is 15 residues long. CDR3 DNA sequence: TGTGCCAGCAGCCTACTGGAAGGGTCTAATGAAAAACTGTTTTTT. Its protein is CASSLLEGSNEKLFF.

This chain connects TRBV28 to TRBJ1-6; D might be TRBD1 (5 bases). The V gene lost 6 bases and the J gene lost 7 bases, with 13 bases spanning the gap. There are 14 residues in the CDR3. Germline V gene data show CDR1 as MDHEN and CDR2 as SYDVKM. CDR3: CASRVQGRNSPLHF. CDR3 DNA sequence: TGTGCCAGCAGGGTGCAGGGTAGGAATTCACCCCTCCACTTT.

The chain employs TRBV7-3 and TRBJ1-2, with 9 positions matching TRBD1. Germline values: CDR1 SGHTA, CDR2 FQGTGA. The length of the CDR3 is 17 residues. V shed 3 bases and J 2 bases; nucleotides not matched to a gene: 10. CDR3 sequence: CASSFGGQGESNYGYTF. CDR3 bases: TGTGCCAGCAGCTTCGGGGGACAGGGCGAATCGAACTATGGCTACACCTTC.

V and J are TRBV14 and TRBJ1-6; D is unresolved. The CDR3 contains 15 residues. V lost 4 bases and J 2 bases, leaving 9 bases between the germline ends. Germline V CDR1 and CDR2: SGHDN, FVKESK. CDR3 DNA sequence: TGTGCCAGCAGCCTGGACCTCGCCTATAATTCACCCCTCCACTTT. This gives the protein CASSLDLAYNSPLHF.

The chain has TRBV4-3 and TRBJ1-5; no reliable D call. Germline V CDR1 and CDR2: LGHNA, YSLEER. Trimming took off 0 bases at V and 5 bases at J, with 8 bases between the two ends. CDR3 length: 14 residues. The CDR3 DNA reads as TGCGCCAGCAGCCAAGAGGGCAGAGATCAGCCCCAGCATTTT. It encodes CASSQEGRDQPQHF.

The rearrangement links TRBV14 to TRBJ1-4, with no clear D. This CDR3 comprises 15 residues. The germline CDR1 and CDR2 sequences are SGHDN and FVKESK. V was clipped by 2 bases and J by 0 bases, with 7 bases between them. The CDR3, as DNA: TGTGCCAGCAGCCAAATAGCCGCAACTAATGAAAAACTGTTTTTT. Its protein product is CASSQIAATNEKLFF.

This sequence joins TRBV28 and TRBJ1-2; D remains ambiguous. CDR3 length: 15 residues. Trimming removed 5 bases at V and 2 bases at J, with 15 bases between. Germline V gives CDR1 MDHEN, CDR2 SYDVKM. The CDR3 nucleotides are TGTGCCAGCAGTCCCACCGAGGGCAGGAACTATGGCTACACCTTC. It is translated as CASSPTEGRNYGYTF.

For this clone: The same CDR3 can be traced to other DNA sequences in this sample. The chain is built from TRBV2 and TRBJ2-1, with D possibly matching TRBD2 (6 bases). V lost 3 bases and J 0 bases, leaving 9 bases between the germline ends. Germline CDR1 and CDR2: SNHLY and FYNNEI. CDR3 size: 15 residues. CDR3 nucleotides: TGTGCCAGCAGTGAGCGGGGCGCCTCCTACAATGAGCAGTTCTTC. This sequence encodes CASSERGASYNEQFF. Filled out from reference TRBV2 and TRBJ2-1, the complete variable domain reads EPEVTQTPSHQVTQMGQEVILRCVPISNHLYFYWYRQILGQKVEFLVSFYNNEISEKSEIFDDQFSVERPDGSNFTLKIRSTKLEDSAMYFCASSERGASYNEQFFGPGTRLTVL.